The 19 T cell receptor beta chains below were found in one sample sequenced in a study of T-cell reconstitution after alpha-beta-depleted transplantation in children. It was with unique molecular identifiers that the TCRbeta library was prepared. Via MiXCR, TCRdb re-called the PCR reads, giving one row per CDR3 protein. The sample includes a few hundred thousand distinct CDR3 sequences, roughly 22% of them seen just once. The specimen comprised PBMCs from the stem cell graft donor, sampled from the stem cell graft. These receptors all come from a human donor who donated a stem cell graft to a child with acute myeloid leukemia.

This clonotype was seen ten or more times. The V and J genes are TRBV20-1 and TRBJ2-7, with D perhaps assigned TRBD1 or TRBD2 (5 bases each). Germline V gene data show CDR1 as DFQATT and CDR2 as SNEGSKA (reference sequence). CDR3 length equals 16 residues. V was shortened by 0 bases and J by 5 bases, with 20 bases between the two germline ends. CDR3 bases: TGCAGTGCTAGAGATTTGATGGGACCATCGTCAGACGAGCAGTACTTC. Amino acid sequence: CSARDLMGPSSDEQYF.

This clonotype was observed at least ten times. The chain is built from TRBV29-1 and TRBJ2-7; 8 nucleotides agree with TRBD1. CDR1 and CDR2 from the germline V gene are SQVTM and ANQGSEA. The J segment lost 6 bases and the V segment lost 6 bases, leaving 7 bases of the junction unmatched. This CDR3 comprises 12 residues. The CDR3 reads CSVGKDRVEQYF. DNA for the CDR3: TGCAGCGTCGGGAAGGACAGGGTCGAGCAGTACTTC.

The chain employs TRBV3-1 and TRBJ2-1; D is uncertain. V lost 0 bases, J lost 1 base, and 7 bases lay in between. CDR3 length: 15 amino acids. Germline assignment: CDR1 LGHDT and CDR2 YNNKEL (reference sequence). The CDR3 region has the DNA TGTGCCAGCAGCCAAGACGGCCTTTCCTACAATGAGCAGTTCTTC. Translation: CASSQDGLSYNEQFF.

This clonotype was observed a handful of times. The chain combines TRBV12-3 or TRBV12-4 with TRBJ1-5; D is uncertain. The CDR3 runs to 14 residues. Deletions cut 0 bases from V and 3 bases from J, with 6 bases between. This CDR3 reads CASSLAVYNQPQHF. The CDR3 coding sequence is TGTGCCAGCAGTTTAGCCGTCTACAATCAGCCCCAGCATTTT.

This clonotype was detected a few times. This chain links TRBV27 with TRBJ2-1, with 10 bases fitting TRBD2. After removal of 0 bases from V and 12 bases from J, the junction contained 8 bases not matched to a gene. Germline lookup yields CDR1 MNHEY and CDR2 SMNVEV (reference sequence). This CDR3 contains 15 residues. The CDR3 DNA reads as TGTGCCAGCAGTTTATCTTCTAGCGGGAGCCCCGGGCAGTTCTTC. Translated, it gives CASSLSSSGSPGQFF.

CDR3 sequence: CASSPIARRSYEQYF. CDR3 DNA sequence: TGCGCCAGCAGCCCGATAGCGAGACGCTCCTACGAGCAGTACTTC. This chain joins TRBV4-1 and TRBJ2-7; D might be TRBD2 (5 bases). Germline lookup yields CDR1 MGHRA and CDR2 YSYEKL. Between the trimmed V and J ends, which lost 4 bases and 0 bases, there was a span of 13 bases. The CDR3 has 15 residues.

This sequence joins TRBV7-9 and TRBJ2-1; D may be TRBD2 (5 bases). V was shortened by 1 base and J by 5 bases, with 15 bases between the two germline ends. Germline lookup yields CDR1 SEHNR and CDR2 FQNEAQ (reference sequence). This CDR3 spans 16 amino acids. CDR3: CASSLERGRGDNEQFF. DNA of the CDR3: TGTGCCAGCAGCTTAGAGAGAGGACGGGGAGACAATGAGCAGTTCTTC.

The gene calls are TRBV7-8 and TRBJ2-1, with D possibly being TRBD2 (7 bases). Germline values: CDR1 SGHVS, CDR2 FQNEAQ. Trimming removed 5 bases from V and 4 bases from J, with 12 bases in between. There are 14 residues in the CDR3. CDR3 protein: CASSNRGAYNEQFF. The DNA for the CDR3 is TGTGCCAGCAGCAACCGGGGGGCTTACAATGAGCAGTTCTTC.

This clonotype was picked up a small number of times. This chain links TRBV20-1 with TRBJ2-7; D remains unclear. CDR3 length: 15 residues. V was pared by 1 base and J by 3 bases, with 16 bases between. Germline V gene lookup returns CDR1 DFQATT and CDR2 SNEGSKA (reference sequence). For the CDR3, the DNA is TGCAGTGCTAGAGCCGTATCCCAGGACCTCTACGAGCAGTACTTC. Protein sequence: CSARAVSQDLYEQYF.

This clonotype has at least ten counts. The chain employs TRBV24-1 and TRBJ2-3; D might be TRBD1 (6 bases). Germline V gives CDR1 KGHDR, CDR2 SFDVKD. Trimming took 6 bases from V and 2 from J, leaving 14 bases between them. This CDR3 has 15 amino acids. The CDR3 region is CATSRDRTTTDTQYF. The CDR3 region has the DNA TGTGCCACCAGTAGAGACAGGACCACCACAGATACGCAGTATTTT.

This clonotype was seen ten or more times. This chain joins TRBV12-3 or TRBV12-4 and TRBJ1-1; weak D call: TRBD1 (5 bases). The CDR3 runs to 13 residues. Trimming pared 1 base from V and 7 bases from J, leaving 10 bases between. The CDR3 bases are TGTGCCAGCAGTTTAGAGGGGTTTGGTGAAGCTTTCTTT. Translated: CASSLEGFGEAFF.

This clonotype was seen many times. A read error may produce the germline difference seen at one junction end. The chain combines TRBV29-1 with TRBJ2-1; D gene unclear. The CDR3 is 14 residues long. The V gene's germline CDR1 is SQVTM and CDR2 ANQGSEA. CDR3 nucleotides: TGCAGCGTTGACCCCTTATACTCCGACAATGAGCAGTTCTTC. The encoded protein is CSVDPLYSDNEQFF.

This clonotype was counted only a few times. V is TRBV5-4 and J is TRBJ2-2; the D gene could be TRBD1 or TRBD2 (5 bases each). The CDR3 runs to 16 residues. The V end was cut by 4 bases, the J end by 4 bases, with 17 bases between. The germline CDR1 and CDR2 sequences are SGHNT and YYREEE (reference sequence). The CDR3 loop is CASSTGTIRGTGELFF. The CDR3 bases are TGTGCCAGCAGCACCGGGACCATCCGGGGCACCGGGGAGCTGTTTTTT.

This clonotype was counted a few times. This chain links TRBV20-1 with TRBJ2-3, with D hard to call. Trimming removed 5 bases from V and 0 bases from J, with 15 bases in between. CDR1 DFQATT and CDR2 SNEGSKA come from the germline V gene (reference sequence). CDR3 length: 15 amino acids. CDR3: CSAPSRGSSTDTQYF. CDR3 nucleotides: TGCAGTGCTCCCAGCCGTGGCAGCAGCACAGATACGCAGTATTTT.

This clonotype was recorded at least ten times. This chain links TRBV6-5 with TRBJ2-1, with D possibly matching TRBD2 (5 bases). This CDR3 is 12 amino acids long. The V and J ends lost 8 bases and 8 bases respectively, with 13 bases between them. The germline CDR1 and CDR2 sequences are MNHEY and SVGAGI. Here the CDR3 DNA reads TGTGCCAGCGAGGGTGATAGAGATGAGCAGTTCTTC. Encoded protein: CASEGDRDEQFF.

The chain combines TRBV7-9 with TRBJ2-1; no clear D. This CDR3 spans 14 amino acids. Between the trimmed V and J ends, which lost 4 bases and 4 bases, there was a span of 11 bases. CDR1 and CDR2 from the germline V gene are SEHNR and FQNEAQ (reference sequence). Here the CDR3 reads CASSSSTYYNEQFF. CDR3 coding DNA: TGTGCCAGCAGCTCAAGCACATATTACAATGAGCAGTTCTTC.

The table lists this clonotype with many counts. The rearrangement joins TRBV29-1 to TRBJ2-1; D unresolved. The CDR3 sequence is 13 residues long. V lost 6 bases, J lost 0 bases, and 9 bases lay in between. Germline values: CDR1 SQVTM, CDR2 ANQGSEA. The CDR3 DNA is TGCAGCGTCCTACTTCGCTCCTACAATGAGCAGTTCTTC. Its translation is CSVLLRSYNEQFF.

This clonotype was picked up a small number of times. The CDR3 is CASRRPTSGGETQYF. CDR3 bases: TGTGCCAGCAGGCGACCCACTAGCGGTGGTGAGACCCAGTACTTC. The chain carries TRBV6-1 and TRBJ2-5; TRBD2 agrees at 8 bases. The V and J ends lost 6 bases and 5 bases, in that order; junction bases with no gene match: 11. The CDR3 length is 15 residues. From germline, CDR1 is MNHNS and CDR2 SASEGT.

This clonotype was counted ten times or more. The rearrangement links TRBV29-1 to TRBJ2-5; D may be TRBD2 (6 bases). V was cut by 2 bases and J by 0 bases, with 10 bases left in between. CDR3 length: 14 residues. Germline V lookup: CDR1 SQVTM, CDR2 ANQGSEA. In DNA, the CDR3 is TGCAGCGTTGAAAGGACTACCAACCAAGAGACCCAGTACTTC. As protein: CSVERTTNQETQYF.